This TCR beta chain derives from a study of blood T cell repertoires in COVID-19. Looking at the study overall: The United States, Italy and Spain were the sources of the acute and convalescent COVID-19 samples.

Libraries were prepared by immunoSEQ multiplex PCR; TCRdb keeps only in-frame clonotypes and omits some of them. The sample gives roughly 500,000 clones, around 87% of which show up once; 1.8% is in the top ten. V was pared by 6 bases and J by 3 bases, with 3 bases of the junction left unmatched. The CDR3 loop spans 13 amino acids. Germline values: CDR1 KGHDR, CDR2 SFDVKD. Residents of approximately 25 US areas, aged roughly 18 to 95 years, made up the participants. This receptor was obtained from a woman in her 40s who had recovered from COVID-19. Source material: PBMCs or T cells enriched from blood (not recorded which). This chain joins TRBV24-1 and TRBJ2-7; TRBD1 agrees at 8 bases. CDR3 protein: CATSFGQGYEQYF. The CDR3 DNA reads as TGTGCCACCAGTTTCGGACAGGGCTACGAGCAGTACTTC.